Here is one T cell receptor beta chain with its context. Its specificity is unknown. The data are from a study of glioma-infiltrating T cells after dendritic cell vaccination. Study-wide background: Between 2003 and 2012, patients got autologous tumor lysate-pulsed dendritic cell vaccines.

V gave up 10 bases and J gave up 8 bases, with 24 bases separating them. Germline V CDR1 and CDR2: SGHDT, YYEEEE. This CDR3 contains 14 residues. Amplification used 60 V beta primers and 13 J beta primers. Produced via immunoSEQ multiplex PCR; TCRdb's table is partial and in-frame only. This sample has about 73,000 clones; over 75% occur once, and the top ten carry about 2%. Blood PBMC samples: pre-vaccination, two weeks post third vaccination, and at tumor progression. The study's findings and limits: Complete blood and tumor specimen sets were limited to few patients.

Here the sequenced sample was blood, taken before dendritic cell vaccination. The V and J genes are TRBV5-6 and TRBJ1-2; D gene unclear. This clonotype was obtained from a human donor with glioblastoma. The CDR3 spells CASRPRTLTYGYTF. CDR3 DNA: TGTGCCTCAAGACCCAGGACTCTGACGTACGGCTACACCTTC.